This is a list of T cell receptor beta chains from one sample in a study of blood T cells in healthy people across ages. TCRdb recomputed calls from the 5' RACE reads with MiXCR, one row per CDR3 protein. The sample carries approximately 1,700,000 distinct CDR3 sequences, about two fifths recorded once. The sequenced sample was blood. The source is a human donor in good health. The CDR3 runs from the conserved cysteine through the conserved F or W. D genes are given only for firm matches. Rows may omit the clone size; those that give it use once, few, many or a size class.

j_gene | len | d_gene | v_gene | abundance | CDR3nt | CDR3aa
TRBJ1-6 | 14 | . | TRBV28 | . | TGTGCCAGCGTTGGGGGCTTTAGGTATTCACCCCTCCACTTT | CASVGGFRYSPLHF
TRBJ2-7 | 15 | TRBD2 | TRBV28 | . | TGTGCCAGCAGTTCCATGGGACTACCTCCGTACGAGCAGTACTTC | CASSSMGLPPYEQYF
TRBJ1-1 | 14 | TRBD1 | TRBV20-1 | . | TGCAGTGCGGGCAGGGGGCTTCTCTACACTGAAGCTTTCTTT | CSAGRGLLYTEAFF
TRBJ1-1 | 15 | . | TRBV7-6 | . | TGTGCCAGCAGCCAGGAGTCGGGACGTAACACTGAAGCTTTCTTT | CASSQESGRNTEAFF
TRBJ1-2 | 13 | . | TRBV20-1 | . | TGCAGTGTTTTAGACCCAGCTAACTATGGCTACACCTTC | CSVLDPANYGYTF
TRBJ1-2 | 14 | . | TRBV24-1 | . | TGTGCCACCAGTGATTTTGGCAGAAACTATGGCTACACCTTC | CATSDFGRNYGYTF
TRBJ1-2 | 11 | . | TRBV20-1 | . | TGCAGTGTCCACAGACAGAGAGGCTACACCTTC | CSVHRQRGYTF
TRBJ2-5 | 16 | TRBD1 | TRBV6-2/TRBV6-3 | few | TGTGCCAGCAGTGCCGGACAGGGGATCGTTTGGGAGACCCAGTACTTC | CASSAGQGIVWETQYF
TRBJ1-5 | 15 | TRBD1 | TRBV3-1 | . | TGTGCCAGCAGCTCCGGGACAGGCTATTATCAGCCCCAGCATTTT | CASSSGTGYYQPQHF
TRBJ2-1 | 16 | TRBD2 | TRBV5-5 | . | TGTGCCAGCAGCTTGGTAGCCACTAGCGGATACAATGAGCAGTTCTTC | CASSLVATSGYNEQFF
TRBJ2-3 | 15 | . | TRBV9 | . | TGTGCCAGCAGCGTAGTAGCGCGAGAGGAAGATACGCAGTATTTT | CASSVVAREEDTQYF
TRBJ2-4 | 17 | . | TRBV11-2 | . | TGTGCCAGCAGCTTAGATCCCCAGAGGTGGGCCAAAAACATTCAGTACTTC | CASSLDPQRWAKNIQYF
TRBJ2-3 | 18 | . | TRBV7-9 | few | TGTGCCAGCAGCTTAGTGGTTTTGGACGTCGGTGACACAGATACGCAGTATTTT | CASSLVVLDVGDTDTQYF
TRBJ1-4 | 15 | . | TRBV4-3 | few | TGCGCCAGCAGCCAAGCCCGCAGGGAGAATGAAAAACTGTTTTTT | CASSQARRENEKLFF
TRBJ2-7 | 14 | TRBD2 | TRBV28 | few | TGTGCCAGCAGAAGACTAGCAGACCTCTACGAGCAGTACTTC | CASRRLADLYEQYF
TRBJ2-1 | 13 | . | TRBV28 | few | TGTGCCAGCAGACCAGCACCTAACAATGAGCAGTTCTTC | CASRPAPNNEQFF
TRBJ2-7 | 14 | . | TRBV29-1 | few | TGCAGCGTTGCGCCGAGAAGGATAGGGTACGAGCAGTACTTC | CSVAPRRIGYEQYF
TRBJ2-7 | 14 | . | TRBV4-3 | few | TGCGCCAGCAGCCTATCCGGAGAGTCCTACGAGCAGTACTTC | CASSLSGESYEQYF
TRBJ1-5 | 15 | . | TRBV4-2 | . | TGTGCCAGCAACGTGGACAGAAATAGCAATCAGCCCCAGCATTTT | CASNVDRNSNQPQHF
TRBJ2-7 | 16 | TRBD1 | TRBV7-8 | . | TGTGCCAGCAGCCAACATCTTTCCGGGACAGACTACGAGCAGTACTTC | CASSQHLSGTDYEQYF
TRBJ2-7 | 15 | . | TRBV18 | few | TGTGCCAGCTCACCACTGGGGCCCAGCTCCTACGAGCAGTACTTC | CASSPLGPSSYEQYF
TRBJ2-7 | 13 | . | TRBV28 | . | TGTGCCAGCAGGGTGGGTGGTACCTACGAGCAGTACTTC | CASRVGGTYEQYF
TRBJ2-7 | 14 | TRBD1 | TRBV6-5 | . | TGTGCCAGCATTGGGACAGGGGGCTCCTACGAGCAGTACTTC | CASIGTGGSYEQYF
TRBJ2-3 | 15 | . | TRBV4-3 | . | TGCGCCAGCGGGGACACTGGGTCCCCTACAGATACGCAGTATTTT | CASGDTGSPTDTQYF
TRBJ2-3 | 14 | . | TRBV20-1 | few | TGCAGTGCACCCGGGCCTTATAACACAGATACGCAGTATTTT | CSAPGPYNTDTQYF
TRBJ1-3 | 14 | . | TRBV7-2 | few | TGTGCCAGCAGCTTAGGGACCTCTGGAAACACCATATATTTT | CASSLGTSGNTIYF
TRBJ2-7 | 16 | TRBD2 | TRBV20-1 | . | TGCAGTGCTAGAGATACTCGGGACTACCTCTCCTACGAGCAGTACTTC | CSARDTRDYLSYEQYF
TRBJ2-2 | 13 | . | TRBV2 | . | TGTGCCAGCGGGGACTCGAACACCGGGGAGCTGTTTTTT | CASGDSNTGELFF
TRBJ1-2 | 12 | . | TRBV20-1 | . | TGCAGTGCTACCACTACTAACTATGGCTGCACCTTC | CSATTTNYGCTF
TRBJ2-7 | 15 | . | TRBV7-6 | . | TGTGCCAGCAGCACCCATCGGGGGCGGTCTACCGAGCAGTACTTC | CASSTHRGRSTEQYF
TRBJ2-1 | 15 | TRBD1 | TRBV24-1 | . | TGTGCCACCGGGCATGGGACAGGGGGATTATATGAGCAGTTCTTC | CATGHGTGGLYEQFF
TRBJ2-1 | 15 | . | TRBV20-1 | . | TGCAGTGCTAGAGAAGGGCGGGGCTCCTACAATGAGCAGTTCTTC | CSAREGRGSYNEQFF
TRBJ2-7 | 13 | TRBD2 | TRBV2 | . | TGTGCCACCCGCGGGGGGGCTGAATACGAGCAGTACTTC | CATRGGAEYEQYF
TRBJ1-2 | 14 | . | TRBV2 | . | TGTGCCAGCACACGGATCCTCTCTAACTATGGCTACACCTTC | CASTRILSNYGYTF
TRBJ1-5 | 14 | . | TRBV12-3/TRBV12-4 | . | TGTGCCAGCACCGGCGAGCAGGGCAATCAGCCCCAGCATTTT | CASTGEQGNQPQHF
TRBJ2-1 | 15 | TRBD1 | TRBV7-9 | . | TGTGCCAGCGCCTCGACAGGGGGATCTGAGAATGAGCAGTTCTTC | CASASTGGSENEQFF
TRBJ2-7 | 12 | . | TRBV7-3 | . | TGTGCCAGCAGGGTGACACGTTACGAGCAGTACTTC | CASRVTRYEQYF
TRBJ2-1 | 13 | . | TRBV4-2 | . | TGTGCCAGCAGCGTAATGAGGTACAATGAGCAGTTCTTC | CASSVMRYNEQFF
TRBJ2-1 | 14 | . | TRBV5-6 | few | TGTGCCAGCAGCTATTATACAGGGTTCAATGAGCAGTTCTTC | CASSYYTGFNEQFF
TRBJ2-5 | 13 | TRBD1 | TRBV20-1 | . | TGCAGTGCAACCAGGGGGCGCGGAGAGACCCAGTACTTC | CSATRGRGETQYF
TRBJ1-1 | 15 | . | TRBV4-2 | few | TGTGCCAGCAGCCATCGAGGAAGAGGGGACCCTGAAGCTTTCTTT | CASSHRGRGDPEAFF
TRBJ1-2 | 14 | . | TRBV11-2 | . | TGTGCCAGCAGCCCCGTTTTTGACGTCGGTGGCTACACCTTC | CASSPVFDVGGYTF
TRBJ1-2 | 15 | . | TRBV9 | . | TGTGCCAGCAGCCCCCACGTGGACACTAACTATGGCTACACCTTC | CASSPHVDTNYGYTF
TRBJ1-1 | 13 | . | TRBV20-1 | . | TGCAGTGCTCAGGGAGTGGCGAACACTGAAGCTTTCTTT | CSAQGVANTEAFF
TRBJ1-5 | 15 | TRBD1 | TRBV6-2/TRBV6-3 | few | TGTGCCAGCAGTATACCCCGGGACAGGAGTCAGCCCCAGCATTTT | CASSIPRDRSQPQHF